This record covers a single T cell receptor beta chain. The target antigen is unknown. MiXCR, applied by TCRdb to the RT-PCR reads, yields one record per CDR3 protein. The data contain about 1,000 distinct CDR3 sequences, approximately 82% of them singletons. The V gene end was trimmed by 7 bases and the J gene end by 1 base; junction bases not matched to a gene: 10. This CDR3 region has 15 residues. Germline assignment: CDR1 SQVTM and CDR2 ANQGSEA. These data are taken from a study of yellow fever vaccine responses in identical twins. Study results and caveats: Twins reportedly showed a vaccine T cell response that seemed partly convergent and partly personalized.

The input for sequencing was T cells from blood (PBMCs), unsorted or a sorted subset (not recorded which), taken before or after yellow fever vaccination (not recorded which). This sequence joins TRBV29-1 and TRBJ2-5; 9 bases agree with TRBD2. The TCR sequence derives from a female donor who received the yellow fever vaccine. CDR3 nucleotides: TGCAGCGCCCCGGCTGGGCGGGGGGGCCAAGAGACCCAGTACTTC. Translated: CSAPAGRGGQETQYF.